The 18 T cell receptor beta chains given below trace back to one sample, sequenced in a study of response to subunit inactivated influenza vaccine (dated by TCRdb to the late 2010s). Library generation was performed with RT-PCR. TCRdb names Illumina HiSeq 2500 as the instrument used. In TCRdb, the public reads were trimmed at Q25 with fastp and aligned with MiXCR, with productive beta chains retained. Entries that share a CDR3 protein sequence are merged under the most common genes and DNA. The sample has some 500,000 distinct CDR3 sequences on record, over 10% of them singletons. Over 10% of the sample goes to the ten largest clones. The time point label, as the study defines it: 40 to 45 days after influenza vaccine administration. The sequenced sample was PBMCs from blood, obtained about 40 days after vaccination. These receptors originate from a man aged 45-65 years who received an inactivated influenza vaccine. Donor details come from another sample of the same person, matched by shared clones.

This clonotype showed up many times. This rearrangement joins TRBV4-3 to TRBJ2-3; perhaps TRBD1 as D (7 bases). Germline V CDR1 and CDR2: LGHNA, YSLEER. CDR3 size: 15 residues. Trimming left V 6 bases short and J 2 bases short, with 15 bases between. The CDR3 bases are TGCGCCAGCAGTTTCGCGGGACAGAACACAGATACGCAGTATTTT. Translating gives CASSFAGQNTDTQYF.

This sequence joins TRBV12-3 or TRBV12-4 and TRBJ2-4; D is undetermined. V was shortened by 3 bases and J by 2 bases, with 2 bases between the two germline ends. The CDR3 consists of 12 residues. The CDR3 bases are TGTGCCAGCAGTTTTTCCAAAAACATTCAGTACTTC. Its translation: CASSFSKNIQYF.

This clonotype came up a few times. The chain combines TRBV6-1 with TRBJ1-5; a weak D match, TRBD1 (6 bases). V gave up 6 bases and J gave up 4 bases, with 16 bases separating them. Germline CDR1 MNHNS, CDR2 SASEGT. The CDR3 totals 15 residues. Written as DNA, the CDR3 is TGTGCCAGCAGCCGGTCGGACAGCTATAATCAGCCCCAGCATTTT. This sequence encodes CASSRSDSYNQPQHF.

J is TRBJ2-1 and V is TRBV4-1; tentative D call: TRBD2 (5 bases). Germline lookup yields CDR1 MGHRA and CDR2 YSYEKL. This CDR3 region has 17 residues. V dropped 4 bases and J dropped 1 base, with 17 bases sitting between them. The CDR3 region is CASSPLEGATSYNEQFF. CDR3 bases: TGCGCCAGCAGCCCGCTCGAGGGCGCGACTTCCTACAATGAGCAGTTCTTC.

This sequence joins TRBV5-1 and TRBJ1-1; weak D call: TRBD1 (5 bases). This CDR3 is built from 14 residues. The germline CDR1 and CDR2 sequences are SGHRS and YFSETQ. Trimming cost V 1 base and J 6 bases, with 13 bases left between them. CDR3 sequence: CASSLPGGGPEAFF. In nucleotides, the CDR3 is TGCGCCAGCAGCTTGCCGGGGGGAGGACCTGAAGCTTTCTTT.

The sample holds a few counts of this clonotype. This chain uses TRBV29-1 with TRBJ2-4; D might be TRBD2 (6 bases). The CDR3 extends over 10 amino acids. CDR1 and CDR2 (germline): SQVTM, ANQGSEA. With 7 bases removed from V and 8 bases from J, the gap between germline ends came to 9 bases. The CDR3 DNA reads TGCAGCGGGGGAGGAGACATTCAGTACTTC. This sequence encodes CSGGGDIQYF.

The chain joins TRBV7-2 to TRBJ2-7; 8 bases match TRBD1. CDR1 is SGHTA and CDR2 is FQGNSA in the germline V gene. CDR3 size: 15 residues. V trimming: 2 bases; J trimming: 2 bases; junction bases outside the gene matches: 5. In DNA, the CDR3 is TGTGCCAGCAGCTTAACCCGGGACAGGACCTACGAGCAGTACTTC. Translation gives CASSLTRDRTYEQYF.

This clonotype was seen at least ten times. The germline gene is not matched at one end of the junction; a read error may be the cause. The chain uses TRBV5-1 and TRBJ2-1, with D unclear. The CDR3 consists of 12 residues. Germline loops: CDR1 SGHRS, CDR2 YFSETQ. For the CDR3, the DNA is TGTGCCAGCAGCTTAGTCTACAATGAGCAGTTCTTC. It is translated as CASSLVYNEQFF.

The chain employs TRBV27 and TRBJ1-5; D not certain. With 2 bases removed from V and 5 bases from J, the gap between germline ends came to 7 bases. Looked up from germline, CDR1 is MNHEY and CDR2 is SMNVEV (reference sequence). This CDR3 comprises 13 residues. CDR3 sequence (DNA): TGTGCCAGCAGTTTAAATTCTTATCAGCCCCAGCATTTT. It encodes CASSLNSYQPQHF.

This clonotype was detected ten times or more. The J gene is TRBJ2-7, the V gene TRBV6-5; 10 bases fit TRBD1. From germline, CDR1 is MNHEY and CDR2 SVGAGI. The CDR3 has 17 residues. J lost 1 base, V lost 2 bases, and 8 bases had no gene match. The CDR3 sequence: CASSYGMRDRGSYEQYF. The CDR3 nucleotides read TGTGCCAGCAGTTACGGTATGCGGGACAGGGGATCCTACGAGCAGTACTTC.

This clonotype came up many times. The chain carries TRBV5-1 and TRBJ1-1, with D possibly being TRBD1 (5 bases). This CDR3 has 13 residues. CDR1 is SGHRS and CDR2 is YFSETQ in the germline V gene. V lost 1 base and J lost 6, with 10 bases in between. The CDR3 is CASSLPDSSEAFF. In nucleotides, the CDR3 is TGCGCCAGCAGCTTGCCCGACAGTTCTGAAGCTTTCTTT.

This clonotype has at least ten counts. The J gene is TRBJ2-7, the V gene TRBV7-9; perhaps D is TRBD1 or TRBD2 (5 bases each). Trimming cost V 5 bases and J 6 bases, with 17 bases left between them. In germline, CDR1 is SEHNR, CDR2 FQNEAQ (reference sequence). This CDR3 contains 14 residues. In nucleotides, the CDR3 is TGTGCCAGCAGCGAACCCGGGACGGCCAGCGAGCAGTACTTC. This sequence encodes CASSEPGTASEQYF.

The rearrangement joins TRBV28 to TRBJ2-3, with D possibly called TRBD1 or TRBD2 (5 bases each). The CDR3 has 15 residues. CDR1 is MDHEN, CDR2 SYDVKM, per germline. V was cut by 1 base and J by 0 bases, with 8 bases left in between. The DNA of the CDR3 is TGTGCCAGCAGTTTATTCGAGGGGAGCACAGATACGCAGTATTTT. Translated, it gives CASSLFEGSTDTQYF.

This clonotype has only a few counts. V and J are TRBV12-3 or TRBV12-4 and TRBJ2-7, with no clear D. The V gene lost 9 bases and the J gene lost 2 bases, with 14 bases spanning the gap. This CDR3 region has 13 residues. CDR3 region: CASAPDGAYEQYF. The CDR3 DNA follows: TGTGCCAGTGCGCCGGACGGAGCCTACGAGCAGTACTTC.

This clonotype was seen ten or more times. CDR3 loop: CASSPDRDNQPQHF. DNA for the CDR3: TGTGCCAGCAGTCCCGACAGGGATAATCAGCCCCAGCATTTT. This chain connects TRBV6-1 to TRBJ1-5; 7 bases map to TRBD1. CDR1 is MNHNS, CDR2 SASEGT, per germline. With V trimmed by 5 bases and J by 4 bases, 5 bases remained unmatched. CDR3 length: 14 amino acids.

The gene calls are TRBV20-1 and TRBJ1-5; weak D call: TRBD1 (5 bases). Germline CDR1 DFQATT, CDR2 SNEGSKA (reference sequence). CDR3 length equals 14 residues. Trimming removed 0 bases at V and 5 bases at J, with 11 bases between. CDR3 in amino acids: CSARDHRGDQPQHF. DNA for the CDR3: TGCAGTGCTAGAGATCACCGGGGGGATCAGCCCCAGCATTTT.

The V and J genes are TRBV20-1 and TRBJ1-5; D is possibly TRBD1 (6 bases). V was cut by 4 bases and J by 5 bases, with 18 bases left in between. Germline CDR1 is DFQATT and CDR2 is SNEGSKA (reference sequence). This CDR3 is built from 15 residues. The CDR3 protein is CSATVGTRRHQPQHF. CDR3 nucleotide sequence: TGCAGTGCTACGGTGGGGACACGGCGTCATCAGCCCCAGCATTTT.

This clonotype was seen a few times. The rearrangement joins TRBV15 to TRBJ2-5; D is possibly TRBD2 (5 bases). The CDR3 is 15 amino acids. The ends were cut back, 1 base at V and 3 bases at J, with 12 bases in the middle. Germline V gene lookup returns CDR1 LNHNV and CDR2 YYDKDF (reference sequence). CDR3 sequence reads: CATSRAVASEETQYF. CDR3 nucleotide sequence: TGTGCCACCAGCAGAGCGGTAGCGAGTGAAGAGACCCAGTACTTC.